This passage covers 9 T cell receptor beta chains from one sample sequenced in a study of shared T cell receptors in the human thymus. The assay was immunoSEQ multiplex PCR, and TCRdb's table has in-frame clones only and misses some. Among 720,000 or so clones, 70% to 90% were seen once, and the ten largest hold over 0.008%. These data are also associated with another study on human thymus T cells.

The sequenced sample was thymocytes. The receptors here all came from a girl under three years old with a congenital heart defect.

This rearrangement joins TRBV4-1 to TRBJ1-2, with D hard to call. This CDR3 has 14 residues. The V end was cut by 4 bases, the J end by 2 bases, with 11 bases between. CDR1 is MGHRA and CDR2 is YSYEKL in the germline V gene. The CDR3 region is CASSPTEANYGYTF. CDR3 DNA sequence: TGCGCCAGCAGCCCCACCGAGGCGAACTATGGCTACACCTTC.

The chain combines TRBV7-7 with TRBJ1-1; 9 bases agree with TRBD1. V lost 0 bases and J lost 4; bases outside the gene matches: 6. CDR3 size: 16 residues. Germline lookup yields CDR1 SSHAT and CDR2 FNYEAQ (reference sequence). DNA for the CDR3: TGTGCCAGCAGCTTAGCGGCGGGGACAGGGACCACTGAAGCTTTCTTT. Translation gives CASSLAAGTGTTEAFF.

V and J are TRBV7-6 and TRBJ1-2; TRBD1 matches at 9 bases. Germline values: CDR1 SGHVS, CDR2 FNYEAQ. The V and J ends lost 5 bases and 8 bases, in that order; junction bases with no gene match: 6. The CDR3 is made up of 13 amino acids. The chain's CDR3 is CASSGRDRDGYTF. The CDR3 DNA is TGTGCCAGCAGCGGCCGGGACAGGGACGGCTACACCTTC.

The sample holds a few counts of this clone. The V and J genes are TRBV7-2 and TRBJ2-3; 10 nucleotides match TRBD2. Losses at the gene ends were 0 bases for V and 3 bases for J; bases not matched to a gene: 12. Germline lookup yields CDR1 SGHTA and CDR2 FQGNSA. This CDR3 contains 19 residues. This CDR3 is CASSLAPRPERGGTDTQYF. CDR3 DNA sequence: TGTGCCAGCAGCTTAGCCCCACGGCCGGAGCGGGGGGGGACAGATACGCAGTATTTT.

In DNA, the CDR3 is TGTGCCATCAGTGATTTAGCGGGCCACGAGCAGTACTTC. This gives the protein CAISDLAGHEQYF. This chain joins TRBV10-3 and TRBJ2-7; TRBD2 matches at 7 bases. Germline values: CDR1 ENHRY, CDR2 SYGVKD. V was clipped by 3 bases and J by 5 bases; unmatched bases: 4. CDR3 length: 13 amino acids.

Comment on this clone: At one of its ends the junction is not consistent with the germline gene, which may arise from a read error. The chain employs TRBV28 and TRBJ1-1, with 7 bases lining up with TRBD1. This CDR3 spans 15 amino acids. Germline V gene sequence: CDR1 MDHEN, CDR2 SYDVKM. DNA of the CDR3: TGTACCAGCAGTCGACAACAGGGGAGGAATACTGAAGCTTTCTTT. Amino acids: CTSSRQQGRNTEAFF.

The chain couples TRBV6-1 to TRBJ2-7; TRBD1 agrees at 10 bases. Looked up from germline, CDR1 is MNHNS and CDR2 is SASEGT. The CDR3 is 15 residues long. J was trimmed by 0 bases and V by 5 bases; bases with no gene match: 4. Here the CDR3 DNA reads TGTGCCAGCAGTACCGGGACAGGGGCCTCCTACGAGCAGTACTTC. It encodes CASSTGTGASYEQYF.

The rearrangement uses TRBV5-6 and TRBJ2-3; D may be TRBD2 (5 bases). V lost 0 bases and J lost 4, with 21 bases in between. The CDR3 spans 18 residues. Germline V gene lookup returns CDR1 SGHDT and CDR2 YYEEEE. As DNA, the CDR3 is TGTGCCAGCAGCTTGGAGGGAAGGCGGAGGTTTCGGGCAGATACGCAGTATTTT. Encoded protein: CASSLEGRRRFRADTQYF.

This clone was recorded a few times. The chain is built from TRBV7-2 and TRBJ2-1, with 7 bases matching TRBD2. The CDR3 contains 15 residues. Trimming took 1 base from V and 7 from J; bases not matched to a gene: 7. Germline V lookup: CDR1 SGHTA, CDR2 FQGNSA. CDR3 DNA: TGTGCCAGCAGCTTAGGGGGACTAAAAAGGAATGAGCAGTTCTTC. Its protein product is CASSLGGLKRNEQFF.